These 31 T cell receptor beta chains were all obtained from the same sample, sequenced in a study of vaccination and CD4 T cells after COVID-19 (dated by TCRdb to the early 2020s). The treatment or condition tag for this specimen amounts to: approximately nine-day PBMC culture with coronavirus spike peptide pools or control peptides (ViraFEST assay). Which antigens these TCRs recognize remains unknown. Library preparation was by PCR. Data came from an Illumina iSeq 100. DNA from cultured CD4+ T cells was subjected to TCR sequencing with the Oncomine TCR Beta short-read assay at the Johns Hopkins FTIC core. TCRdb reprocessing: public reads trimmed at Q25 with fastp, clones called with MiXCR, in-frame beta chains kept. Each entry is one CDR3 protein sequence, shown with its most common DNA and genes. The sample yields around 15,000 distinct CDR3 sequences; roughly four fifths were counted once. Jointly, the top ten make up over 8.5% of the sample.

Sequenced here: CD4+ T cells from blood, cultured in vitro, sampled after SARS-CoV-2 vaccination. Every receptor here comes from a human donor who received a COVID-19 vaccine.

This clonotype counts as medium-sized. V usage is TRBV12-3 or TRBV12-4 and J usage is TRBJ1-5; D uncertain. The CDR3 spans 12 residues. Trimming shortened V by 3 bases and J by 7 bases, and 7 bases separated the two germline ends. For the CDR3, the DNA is TGTGCCAGCAGTTTGGATGTCCAGCCCCAGCATTTT. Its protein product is CASSLDVQPQHF.

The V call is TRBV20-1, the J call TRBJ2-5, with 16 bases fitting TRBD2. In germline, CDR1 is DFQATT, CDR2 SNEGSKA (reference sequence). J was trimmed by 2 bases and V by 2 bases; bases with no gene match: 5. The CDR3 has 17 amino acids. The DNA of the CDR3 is TGCAGTGCTAGAAAGGGACTAGCGGGGGGGATACAAGAGACCCAGTACTTC. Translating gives CSARKGLAGGIQETQYF.

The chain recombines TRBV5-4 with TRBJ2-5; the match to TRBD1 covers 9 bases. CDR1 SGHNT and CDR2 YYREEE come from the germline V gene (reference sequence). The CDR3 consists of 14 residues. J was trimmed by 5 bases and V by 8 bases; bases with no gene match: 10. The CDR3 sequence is CASDSGQGTETQYF. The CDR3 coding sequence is TGTGCCAGTGACTCGGGACAGGGTACGGAGACCCAGTACTTC. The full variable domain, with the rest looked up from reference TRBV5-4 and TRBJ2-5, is ETGVTQSPTHLIKTRGQQVTLRCSSQSGHNTVSWYQQALGQGPQFIFQYYREEENGRGNFPPRFSGLQFPNYSSELNVNALELDDSALYLCASDSGQGTETQYFGPGTRLLVL.

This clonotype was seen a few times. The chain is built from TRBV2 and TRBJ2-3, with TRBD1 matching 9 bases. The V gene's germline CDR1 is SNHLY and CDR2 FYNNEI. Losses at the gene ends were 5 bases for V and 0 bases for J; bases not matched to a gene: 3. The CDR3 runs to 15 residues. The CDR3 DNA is TGTGCCAGCAGTTATGACAGGGGGAGCACAGATACGCAGTATTTT. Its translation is CASSYDRGSTDTQYF.

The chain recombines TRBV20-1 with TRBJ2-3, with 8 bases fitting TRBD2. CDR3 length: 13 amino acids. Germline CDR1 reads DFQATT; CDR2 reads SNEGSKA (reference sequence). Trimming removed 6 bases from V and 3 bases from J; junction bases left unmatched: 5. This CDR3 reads CSARRGGTDTQYF. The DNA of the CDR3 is TGCAGTGCCCGCCGGGGGGGAACAGATACGCAGTATTTT.

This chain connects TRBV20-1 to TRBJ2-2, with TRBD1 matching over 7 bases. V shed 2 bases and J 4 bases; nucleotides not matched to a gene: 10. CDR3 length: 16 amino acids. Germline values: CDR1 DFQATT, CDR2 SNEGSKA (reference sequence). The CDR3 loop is CSARPPTGKGTGELFF. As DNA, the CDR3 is TGCAGTGCTAGACCTCCGACAGGGAAAGGCACCGGGGAGCTGTTTTTT.

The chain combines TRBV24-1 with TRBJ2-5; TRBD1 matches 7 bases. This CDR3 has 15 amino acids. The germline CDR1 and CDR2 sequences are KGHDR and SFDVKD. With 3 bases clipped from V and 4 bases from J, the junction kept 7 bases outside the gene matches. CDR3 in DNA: TGTGCCACCAGTGATCCAGGGGGAATTCGAGAGACCCAGTACTTC. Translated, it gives CATSDPGGIRETQYF.

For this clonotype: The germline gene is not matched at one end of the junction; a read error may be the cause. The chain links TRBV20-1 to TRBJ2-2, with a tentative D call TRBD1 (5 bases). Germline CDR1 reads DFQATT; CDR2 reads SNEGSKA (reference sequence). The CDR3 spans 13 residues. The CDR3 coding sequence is TGCAGTGCTAGGGACACGAACACCGGTGAGCTGTTTTTT. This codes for CSARDTNTGELFF.

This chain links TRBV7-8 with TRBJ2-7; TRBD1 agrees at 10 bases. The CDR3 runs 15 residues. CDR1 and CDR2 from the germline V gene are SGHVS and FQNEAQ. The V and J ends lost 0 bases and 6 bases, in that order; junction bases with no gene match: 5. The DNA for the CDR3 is TGTGCCAGCAGCTTAGCGACAGGGGGCGCGAGCGAGCAGTACTTC. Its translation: CASSLATGGASEQYF.

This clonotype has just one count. The CDR3, as DNA: TGTGCCAGCAGATACGGCAATAATTCACCCCTCCACTTT. It is translated as CASRYGNNSPLHF. The rearrangement joins TRBV27 to TRBJ1-6; D not certain. Germline-derived CDR1 and CDR2 are MNHEY and SMNVEV (reference sequence). V lost 6 bases, J lost 5 bases, and 8 bases lay in between. The CDR3 is 13 amino acids.

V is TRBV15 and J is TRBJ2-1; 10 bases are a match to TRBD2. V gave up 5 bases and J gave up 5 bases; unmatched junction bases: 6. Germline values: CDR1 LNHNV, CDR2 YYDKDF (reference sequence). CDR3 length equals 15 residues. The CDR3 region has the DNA TGTGCCACCAGCGGAAAACTAGCGGGGCACAATGAGCAGTTCTTC. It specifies CATSGKLAGHNEQFF.

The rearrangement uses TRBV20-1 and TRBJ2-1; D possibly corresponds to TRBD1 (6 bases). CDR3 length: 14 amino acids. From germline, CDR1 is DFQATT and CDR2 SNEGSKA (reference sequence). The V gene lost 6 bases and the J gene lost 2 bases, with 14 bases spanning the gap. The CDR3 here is CSAGDDRTYNEQFF. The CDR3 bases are TGCAGTGCGGGAGACGACAGGACCTACAATGAGCAGTTCTTC.

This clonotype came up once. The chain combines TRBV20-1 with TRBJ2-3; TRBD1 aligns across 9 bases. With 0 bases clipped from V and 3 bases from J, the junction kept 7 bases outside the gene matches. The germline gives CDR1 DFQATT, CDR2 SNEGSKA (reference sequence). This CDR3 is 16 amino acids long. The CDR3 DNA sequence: TGCAGTGCTAGAGAAAGCACAGGGGGCGTTACAGATACGCAGTATTTT. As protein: CSARESTGGVTDTQYF.

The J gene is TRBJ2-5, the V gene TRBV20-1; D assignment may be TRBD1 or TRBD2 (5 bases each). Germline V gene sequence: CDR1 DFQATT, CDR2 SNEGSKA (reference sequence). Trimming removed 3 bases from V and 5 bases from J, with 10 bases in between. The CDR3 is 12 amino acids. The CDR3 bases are TGCAGTGCTAGCGGGGCTCGGGAGACCCAGTACTTC. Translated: CSASGARETQYF.

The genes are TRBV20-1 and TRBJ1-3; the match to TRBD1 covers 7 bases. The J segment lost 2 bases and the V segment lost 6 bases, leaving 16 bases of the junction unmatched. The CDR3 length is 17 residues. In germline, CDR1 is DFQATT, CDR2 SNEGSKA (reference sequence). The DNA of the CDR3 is TGCAGTGCATGGCCCAGTGACAGGGTGAGCCCTGGAAACACCATATATTTT. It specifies CSAWPSDRVSPGNTIYF.

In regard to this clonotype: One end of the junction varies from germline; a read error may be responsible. The CDR3, as DNA: TGTGTCAGCAGCTTAACAGCGGGGGCCGAGACCCAGTACTTC. Its translation: CVSSLTAGAETQYF. The chain links TRBV7-3 to TRBJ2-5; 8 nucleotides line up with TRBD2. CDR1 is SGHTA, CDR2 FQGTGA, per germline. The length of the CDR3 is 14 residues.

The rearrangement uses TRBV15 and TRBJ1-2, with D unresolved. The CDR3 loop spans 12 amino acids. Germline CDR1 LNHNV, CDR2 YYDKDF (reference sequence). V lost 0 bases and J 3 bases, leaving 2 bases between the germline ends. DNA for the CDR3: TGTGCCACCAGCAGAGACGACTATGGCTACACCTTC. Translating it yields CATSRDDYGYTF.

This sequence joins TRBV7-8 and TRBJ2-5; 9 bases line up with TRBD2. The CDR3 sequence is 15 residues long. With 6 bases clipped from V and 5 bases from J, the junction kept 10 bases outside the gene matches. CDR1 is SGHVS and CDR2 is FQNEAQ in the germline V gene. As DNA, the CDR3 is TGTGCCAGCAGTAAAAGCCCAGCGGGGGGCGAGACCCAGTACTTC. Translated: CASSKSPAGGETQYF. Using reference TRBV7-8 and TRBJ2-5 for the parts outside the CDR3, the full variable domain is GAGVSQSPRYKVAKRGQDVALRCDPISGHVSLFWYQQALGQGPEFLTYFQNEAQLDKSGLPSDRFFAERPEGSVSTLKIQRTQQEDSAVYLCASSKSPAGGETQYFGPGTRLLVL.

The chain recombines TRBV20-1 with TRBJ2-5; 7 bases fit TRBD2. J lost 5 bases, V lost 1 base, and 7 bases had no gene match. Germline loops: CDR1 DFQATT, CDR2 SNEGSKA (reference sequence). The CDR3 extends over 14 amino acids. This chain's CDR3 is CSARVGRGWETQYF. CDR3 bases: TGCAGTGCTAGAGTTGGGAGGGGCTGGGAGACCCAGTACTTC.

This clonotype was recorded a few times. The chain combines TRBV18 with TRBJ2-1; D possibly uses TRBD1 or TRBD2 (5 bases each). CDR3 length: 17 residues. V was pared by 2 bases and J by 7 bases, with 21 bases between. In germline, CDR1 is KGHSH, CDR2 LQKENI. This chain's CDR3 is CASSPDSGRPSGNEQFF. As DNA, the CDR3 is TGTGCCAGCTCACCAGACTCGGGGCGCCCTTCTGGGAATGAGCAGTTCTTC.

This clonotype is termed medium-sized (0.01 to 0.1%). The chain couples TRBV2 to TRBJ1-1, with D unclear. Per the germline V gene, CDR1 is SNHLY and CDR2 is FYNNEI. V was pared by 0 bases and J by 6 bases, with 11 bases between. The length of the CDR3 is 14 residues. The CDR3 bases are TGTGCCAGCAGTGAAGCAGATTATAGGGCTGAAGCTTTCTTT. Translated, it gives CASSEADYRAEAFF.

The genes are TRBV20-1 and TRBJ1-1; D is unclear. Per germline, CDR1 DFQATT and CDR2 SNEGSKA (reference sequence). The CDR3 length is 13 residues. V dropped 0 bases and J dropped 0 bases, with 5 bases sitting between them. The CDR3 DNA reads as TGCAGTGCTAGAGATGGAATGAACACTGAAGCTTTCTTT. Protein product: CSARDGMNTEAFF.

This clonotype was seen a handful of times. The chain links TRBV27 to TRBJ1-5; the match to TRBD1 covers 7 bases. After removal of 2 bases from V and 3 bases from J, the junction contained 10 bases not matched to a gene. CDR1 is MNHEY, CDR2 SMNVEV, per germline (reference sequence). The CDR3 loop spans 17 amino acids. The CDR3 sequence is CASSLRAGGDVNQPQHF. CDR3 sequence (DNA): TGTGCCAGCAGTTTAAGGGCAGGGGGAGATGTCAATCAGCCCCAGCATTTT.

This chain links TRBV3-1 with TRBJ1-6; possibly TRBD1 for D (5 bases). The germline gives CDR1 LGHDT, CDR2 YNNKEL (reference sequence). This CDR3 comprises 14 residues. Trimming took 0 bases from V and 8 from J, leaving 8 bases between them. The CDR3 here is CASSQDRDHSPLHF. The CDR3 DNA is TGTGCCAGCAGCCAAGACAGGGACCATTCACCCCTCCACTTT.

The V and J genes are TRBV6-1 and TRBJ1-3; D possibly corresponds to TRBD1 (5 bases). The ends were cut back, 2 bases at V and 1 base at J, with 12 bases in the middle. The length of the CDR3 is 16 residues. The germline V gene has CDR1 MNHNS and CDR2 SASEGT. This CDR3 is CASSEISRGSGNTIYF. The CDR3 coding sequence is TGTGCCAGCAGTGAAATCTCAAGGGGATCTGGAAACACCATATATTTT.

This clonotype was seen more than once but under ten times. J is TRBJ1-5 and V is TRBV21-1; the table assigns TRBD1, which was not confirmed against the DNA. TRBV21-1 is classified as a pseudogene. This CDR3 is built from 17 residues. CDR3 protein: CASSKEGRQGGNQPQHF. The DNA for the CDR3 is TGTGCCAGCAGCAAAGAAGGAAGACAGGGAGGCAATCAGCCCCAGCATTTT.

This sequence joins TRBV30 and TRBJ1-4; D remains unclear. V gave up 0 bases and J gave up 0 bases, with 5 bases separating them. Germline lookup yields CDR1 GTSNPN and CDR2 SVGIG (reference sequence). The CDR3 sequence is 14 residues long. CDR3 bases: TGTGCCTGGAGTGTAGGCGCAACTAATGAAAAACTGTTTTTT. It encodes CAWSVGATNEKLFF. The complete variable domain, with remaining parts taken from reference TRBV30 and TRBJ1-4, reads SQTIHQWPATLVQPVGSPLSLECTVEGTSNPNLYWYRQAAGRGLQLLFYSVGIGQISSEVPQNLSASRPQDRQFILSSKKLLLSDSGFYLCAWSVGATNEKLFFGSGTQLSVL.

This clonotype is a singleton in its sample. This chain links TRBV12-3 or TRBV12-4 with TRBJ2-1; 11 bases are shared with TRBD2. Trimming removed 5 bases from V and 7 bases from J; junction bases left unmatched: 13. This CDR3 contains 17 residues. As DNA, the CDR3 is TGTGCCAGCAGTCGAAAGACCGAGGGACTAGCGGAGAATGAGCAGTTCTTC. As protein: CASSRKTEGLAENEQFF.

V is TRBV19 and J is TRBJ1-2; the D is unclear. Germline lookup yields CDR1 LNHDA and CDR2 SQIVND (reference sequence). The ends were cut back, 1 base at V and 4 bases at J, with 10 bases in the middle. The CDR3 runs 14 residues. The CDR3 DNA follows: TGTGCCAGTAGTATAGGGGGAGTTATCTATGGCTACACCTTC. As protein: CASSIGGVIYGYTF.

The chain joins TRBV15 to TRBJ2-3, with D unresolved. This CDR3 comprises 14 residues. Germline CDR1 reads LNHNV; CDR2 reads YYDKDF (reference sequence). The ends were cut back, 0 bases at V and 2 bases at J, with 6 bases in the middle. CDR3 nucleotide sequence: TGTGCCACCAGCAGAGATACAGCCACAGATACGCAGTATTTT. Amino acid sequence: CATSRDTATDTQYF.

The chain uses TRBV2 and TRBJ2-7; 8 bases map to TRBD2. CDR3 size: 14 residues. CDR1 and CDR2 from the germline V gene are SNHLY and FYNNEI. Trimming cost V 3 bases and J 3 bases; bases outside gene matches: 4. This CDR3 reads CASSERGVYYEQYF. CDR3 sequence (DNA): TGTGCCAGCAGTGAGCGGGGGGTCTACTACGAGCAGTACTTC.